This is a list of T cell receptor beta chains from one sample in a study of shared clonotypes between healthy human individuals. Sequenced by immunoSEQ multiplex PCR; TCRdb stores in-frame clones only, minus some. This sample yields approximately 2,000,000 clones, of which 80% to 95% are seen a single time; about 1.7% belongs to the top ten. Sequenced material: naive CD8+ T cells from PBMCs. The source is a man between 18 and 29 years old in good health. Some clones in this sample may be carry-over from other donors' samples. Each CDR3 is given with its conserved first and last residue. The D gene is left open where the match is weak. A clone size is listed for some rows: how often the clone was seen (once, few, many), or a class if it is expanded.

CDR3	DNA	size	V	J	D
CASSLQGVGHYGYTF	TGTGCCAGCAGTTTACAGGGGGTCGGGCACTATGGCTACACCTTC	-	TRBV27	TRBJ1-2	TRBD1
CASSYLGGANTEAFF	TGTGCCAGCAGTTACTTAGGAGGGGCGAACACTGAAGCTTTCTTT	-	TRBV6-6	TRBJ1-1	-
CASGAGAAQPQHF	TGTGCCAGCGGTGCAGGGGCAGCTCAGCCCCAGCATTTT	few	TRBV27	TRBJ1-5	-
CASSSLNLTGSGRIYEQFF	TGTGCCAGCAGTTCCCTGAACCTGACGGGAAGCGGGAGGATTTATGAGCAGTTCTTC	-	TRBV28	TRBJ2-1	TRBD2
CASSLKGPLYF	TGTGCCAGCAGCTTAAAAGGGCCTTTGTATTTT	-	TRBV7-3	TRBJ2-3	-
CASSHDRVTNEKLFF	TGTGCCAGCAGTCATGACAGGGTGACTAATGAAAAACTGTTTTTT	-	TRBV6-1	TRBJ1-4	TRBD1
CASSLDGSPSSYNEQFF	TGTGCCAGCAGTTTAGATGGGTCCCCCAGCTCCTACAATGAGCAGTTCTTC	-	TRBV27	TRBJ2-1	-
CASSTPGLAGGGDTDTQYF	TGTGCCAGCAGCACCCCGGGACTAGCGGGAGGAGGGGACACAGATACGCAGTATTTT	-	TRBV11-2	TRBJ2-3	TRBD2
CASSESSGGRNTEAFF	TGCGCCAGCAGTGAGTCGTCCGGGGGTCGGAACACTGAAGCTTTCTTT	-	TRBV10-1	TRBJ1-1	-
CASSPGGGYEQYF	TGTGCCAGCAGTCCAGGGGGGGGCTACGAGCAGTACTTC	-	TRBV27	TRBJ2-7	-
CASSPGGTGELFF	TGTGCCAGCAGCCCAGGGGGCACCGGGGAGCTGTTTTTT	few	TRBV9	TRBJ2-2	TRBD1
CASSFFVSHLNTEAFF	TGTGCCAGCAGCTTCTTTGTATCCCATCTCAACACTGAAGCTTTCTTT	-	TRBV13	TRBJ1-1	-
CASSVSSGANVLTF	TGTGCCAGCAGCGTAAGCTCTGGGGCCAACGTCCTGACTTTC	-	TRBV9	TRBJ2-6	-
CASSDTSGSKSGNEQFF	TGTGCCAGCAGCGACACTAGCGGGAGTAAATCCGGCAATGAGCAGTTCTTC	-	TRBV7-9	TRBJ2-1	TRBD2
CASSPPGLAGGDTQYF	TGTGCCAGCAGTCCGCCGGGACTAGCGGGTGGAGATACGCAGTATTTT	-	TRBV28	TRBJ2-3	TRBD2
CASSVDGNSGNTIYF	TGTGCCAGCAGCGTAGACGGGAACTCTGGAAACACCATATATTTT	-	TRBV9	TRBJ1-3	-
CASSEASGYTF	TGTGCCAGCAGTGAAGCGAGCGGCTACACCTTC	-	TRBV6-1	TRBJ1-2	-
CASSPMGGTQPQHF	TGTGCCAGCAGCCCAATGGGGGGGACCCAGCCCCAGCATTTT	-	TRBV25-1	TRBJ1-5	-
CASSPFGFTLNQPQHF	TGTGCCAGCAGTCCCTTCGGATTCACTTTAAATCAGCCCCAGCATTTT	-	TRBV27	TRBJ1-5	-
CASSRGTSGEQFF	TGTGCCAGCAGCCGCGGGACTAGCGGTGAGCAGTTCTTC	-	TRBV7-9	TRBJ2-1	TRBD2
CAWKTPARTDTQYF	TGTGCCTGGAAAACCCCCGCCCGCACAGATACGCAGTATTTT	-	TRBV30	TRBJ2-3	-
CASEGVGRGKQYF	TGTGCCAGCGAAGGAGTCGGACGGGGAAAGCAGTACTTC	-	TRBV6-1	TRBJ2-7	-
CASSTQGSGNTIYF	TGTGCCAGCAGCACCCAGGGCTCTGGAAACACCATATATTTT	few	TRBV11-2	TRBJ1-3	-
CASSHLQGHEQYF	TGCGCCAGCAGCCACCTACAGGGCCACGAGCAGTACTTC	-	TRBV4-1	TRBJ2-7	-
CASSVGWAAGKEAFF	TGTGCCAGCAGCGTAGGTTGGGCTGCCGGAAAGGAAGCTTTCTTT	-	TRBV9	TRBJ1-1	-
CASSERLAYNEQFF	TGTGCCAGCAGCGAAAGACTAGCGTACAATGAGCAGTTCTTC	-	TRBV11-2	TRBJ2-1	TRBD2
CASSLPRYQPQHF	TGTGCCAGCAGTTTACCACGGTATCAGCCCCAGCATTTT	once	TRBV28	TRBJ1-5	-
CASSLWWGRGNTIYF	TGTGCCAGCAGTTTATGGTGGGGAAGGGGGAACACCATATATTTT	-	TRBV27	TRBJ1-3	-
CASSDITGAGNYGYTF	TGTGCCAGCAGTGATATTACTGGGGCAGGGAACTATGGCTACACCTTC	-	TRBV2	TRBJ1-2	-
CASSIAGWNEQFF	TGTGCCAGTAGTATTGCGGGGTGGAATGAGCAGTTCTTC	-	TRBV19	TRBJ2-1	-
CASSFEFGQPQHF	TGTGCCAGCAGTTTCGAGTTCGGTCAGCCCCAGCATTTT	-	TRBV27	TRBJ1-5	-
CASSVAYGLGSYEQYF	TGTGCCAGCAGCGTAGCTTACGGACTGGGCTCCTACGAGCAGTACTTC	-	TRBV9	TRBJ2-7	-
CASPGLAGTYEQYF	TGTGCCAGCCCGGGTCTAGCGGGGACCTACGAGCAGTACTTC	-	TRBV6-1	TRBJ2-7	TRBD2
CASSLSSNMNTEAFF	TGTGCCAGCAGCTTAAGTAGTAACATGAACACTGAAGCTTTCTTT	-	TRBV7-2	TRBJ1-1	-
CASSVGYEQYF	TGTGCCAGCAGCGTAGGTTACGAGCAGTACTTC	-	TRBV25-1	TRBJ2-7	-
CASRDWNSNEKLFF	TGTGCCAGCAGGGATTGGAACTCTAATGAAAAACTGTTTTTT	once	TRBV6-6	TRBJ1-4	-
CASSPDGPWGGADTQYF	TGTGCCAGCAGCCCCGACGGACCTTGGGGAGGGGCAGATACGCAGTATTTT	-	TRBV5-6	TRBJ2-3	TRBD2
CASSSRLAGAYNEQFF	TGTGCCAGCAGCTCCAGACTAGCGGGAGCCTACAATGAGCAGTTCTTC	-	TRBV11-1	TRBJ2-1	TRBD2
CASSSAVKGAPAMNTEAFF	TGTGCCAGCAGTTCAGCGGTTAAGGGGGCGCCGGCCATGAACACTGAAGCTTTCTTT	-	TRBV27	TRBJ1-1	TRBD1
CASSLGRRTVQETQYF	TGTGCCAGCAGCTTAGGCCGAAGGACAGTCCAAGAGACCCAGTACTTC	-	TRBV7-9	TRBJ2-5	-
CASSLGRVYNEQFF	TGTGCCAGCAGCTTAGGGAGGGTCTACAATGAGCAGTTCTTC	-	TRBV7-9	TRBJ2-1	-
CASSSSGGPSGNTIYF	TGTGCCAGCAGTTCCAGTGGGGGGCCATCTGGAAACACCATATATTTT	-	TRBV27	TRBJ1-3	-